Following are 32 T cell receptor beta chains from one sample sequenced in a study of response to subunit inactivated influenza vaccine. TCRdb processed the RT-PCR reads anew with MiXCR; each CDR3 protein has one entry. This sample has 610,000 or so distinct CDR3 sequences, with less than 15% found just once. Source: PBMCs from blood, taken 11 to 12 days after vaccination. The receptors stem from a man aged 45-65 years who received an inactivated influenza vaccine.

In its sample, this clonotype was seen many times. The gene calls are TRBV28 and TRBJ2-7; D uncertain. V lost 3 bases and J lost 2, with 11 bases in between. The CDR3 is made up of 14 amino acids. Germline V gives CDR1 MDHEN, CDR2 SYDVKM. DNA of the CDR3: TGTGCCAGCAGTTTGTGGGGAAGACCCTACGAGCAGTACTTC. Amino acid sequence: CASSLWGRPYEQYF.

The rearrangement joins TRBV12-3 or TRBV12-4 to TRBJ2-1; TRBD2 is a possible D gene (5 bases). This CDR3 comprises 12 residues. V lost 6 bases and J 9 bases, leaving 12 bases between the germline ends. CDR3 region: CASRRLGGEQFF. The DNA of the CDR3 is TGTGCCAGCAGGCGGCTAGGAGGTGAGCAGTTCTTC.

This clonotype was counted many times. This sequence joins TRBV29-1 and TRBJ2-2; TRBD1 matches 9 bases. Germline values: CDR1 SQVTM, CDR2 ANQGSEA. CDR3 length: 14 amino acids. With 7 bases clipped from V and 5 bases from J, the junction kept 8 bases outside the gene matches. CDR3 protein: CSALTGGRTGELFF. The CDR3 nucleotides read TGCAGCGCCCTAACAGGGGGCCGGACCGGGGAGCTGTTTTTT.

This clonotype was counted a few times. The chain couples TRBV4-3 to TRBJ2-5; D gene ambiguous. From germline, CDR1 is LGHNA and CDR2 YSLEER. V was pared by 1 base and J by 4 bases, with 13 bases between. The CDR3 is 15 residues long. The CDR3 nucleotides read TGCGCCAGCAGCCAAGTTTATAACAGCAGAGAGACCCAGTACTTC. Its protein product is CASSQVYNSRETQYF.

This clonotype was picked up many times. J is TRBJ2-1 and V is TRBV10-3; the D gene is possibly TRBD2 (6 bases). The CDR3 runs 15 residues. Looked up from germline, CDR1 is ENHRY and CDR2 is SYGVKD. Trimming shortened V by 3 bases and J by 2 bases, and 11 bases separated the two germline ends. This chain's CDR3 is CAISDPGVPYNEQFF. The CDR3 coding sequence is TGTGCCATCAGTGACCCGGGGGTGCCCTACAATGAGCAGTTCTTC.

This clonotype was observed a few times. In DNA, the CDR3 is TGTGCCATCGGTAAAGAGGGGAAGACTGAGCAGTTCTTC. Translation: CAIGKEGKTEQFF. This chain uses TRBV10-3 with TRBJ2-1; D possibly matches TRBD1 or TRBD2 (5 bases each). The CDR3 extends over 13 amino acids. The V and J ends lost 8 bases and 9 bases respectively, with 17 bases between them. Germline loops: CDR1 ENHRY, CDR2 SYGVKD.

This clonotype was seen a handful of times. The chain is built from TRBV14 and TRBJ1-5; D not resolved. Trimming removed 4 bases at V and 3 bases at J, with 7 bases between. CDR1 is SGHDN and CDR2 is FVKESK in the germline V gene. This CDR3 has 13 amino acids. The CDR3 loop is CASSRQINQPQHF. Written as DNA, the CDR3 is TGTGCCAGCAGCCGCCAGATCAATCAGCCCCAGCATTTT.

In this sample, this clonotype turned up a few times. The chain couples TRBV4-2 to TRBJ2-7; no definite D call. CDR1 and CDR2 (germline): LGHNA, YNFKEQ. Trimming stripped 0 bases from V and 2 bases from J, with 11 bases between. This CDR3 comprises 15 residues. CDR3 DNA sequence: TGTGCCAGCAGCCAAGACGGAAGCCCTACCTACGAGCAGTACTTC. Translated: CASSQDGSPTYEQYF.

V is TRBV9 and J is TRBJ2-5; 7 bases map to TRBD2. Germline CDR1 SGDLS, CDR2 YYNGEE. After removal of 2 bases from V and 5 bases from J, the junction contained 12 bases not matched to a gene. CDR3 length equals 16 residues. CDR3 in amino acids: CASSVSGIGEGETQYF. Here the CDR3 DNA reads TGTGCCAGCAGCGTTTCCGGGATCGGGGAGGGGGAGACCCAGTACTTC. The entire variable domain, with the rest obtained from reference TRBV9 and TRBJ2-5, is as follows: DSGVTQTPKHLITATGQRVTLRCSPRSGDLSVYWYQQSLDQGLQFLIQYYNGEERAKGNILERFSAQQFPDLHSELNLSSLELGDSALYFCASSVSGIGEGETQYFGPGTRLLVL.

The chain combines TRBV6-5 with TRBJ2-3, with 9 bases that match TRBD2. V was clipped by 0 bases and J by 5 bases; unmatched bases: 12. The CDR3 loop spans 18 amino acids. CDR1 and CDR2 (germline): MNHEY, SVGAGI. In nucleotides, the CDR3 is TGTGCCAGCAGTTACTCTCTAAGCCGGCGGGGGGGACGAGATACGCAGTATTTT. Its translation is CASSYSLSRRGGRDTQYF.

The chain carries TRBV27 and TRBJ2-6; D is undetermined. V lost 3 bases to trimming and J lost 0 bases, with 9 bases between them. The CDR3 is made up of 16 amino acids. In germline, CDR1 is MNHEY, CDR2 SMNVEV (reference sequence). The CDR3 is CASSFLTYSGANVLTF. Written as DNA, the CDR3 is TGTGCCAGCAGTTTTTTAACATACTCTGGGGCCAACGTCCTGACTTTC. The entire variable domain, with the rest obtained from reference TRBV27 and TRBJ2-6, is as follows: EAQVTQNPRYLITVTGKKLTVTCSQNMNHEYMSWYRQDPGLGLRQIYYSMNVEVTDKGDVPEGYKVSRKEKRNFPLILESPSPNQTSLYFCASSFLTYSGANVLTFGAGSRLTVL.

The V gene is TRBV7-2, the J gene TRBJ2-6; D remains unclear. Germline V CDR1 and CDR2: SGHTA, FQGNSA. The CDR3 runs to 14 residues. V dropped 5 bases and J dropped 3 bases, with 8 bases sitting between them. The CDR3 loop is CASSTRGGANVLTF. The CDR3 coding sequence is TGTGCCAGCAGCACAAGAGGTGGGGCCAACGTCCTGACTTTC. The full variable domain, with the rest looked up from reference TRBV7-2 and TRBJ2-6, is GAGVSQSPSNKVTEKGKDVELRCDPISGHTALYWYRQSLGQGLEFLIYFQGNSAPDKSGLPSDRFSAERTGGSVSTLTIQRTQQEDSAVYLCASSTRGGANVLTFGAGSRLTVL.

This clonotype was recorded at least ten times. The V and J genes are TRBV7-9 and TRBJ1-1, with D possibly matching TRBD1 (5 bases). V was shortened by 5 bases and J by 0 bases, with 10 bases between the two germline ends. This CDR3 comprises 14 residues. Germline loops: CDR1 SEHNR, CDR2 FQNEAQ (reference sequence). This CDR3 is CASSRGTVNTEAFF. In DNA form, the CDR3 reads TGTGCCAGCAGCCGCGGGACGGTGAACACTGAAGCTTTCTTT.

This clonotype was counted only a few times. The CDR3 loop reads CASSRAGLFTDTQYF. The CDR3 region has the DNA TGTGCCAGCTCACGGGCAGGGCTGTTCACAGATACGCAGTATTTT. The chain couples TRBV18 to TRBJ2-3; TRBD1 might be the D (5 bases). Germline CDR1 reads KGHSH; CDR2 reads LQKENI. V shed 4 bases and J shed 2 bases, with 13 bases lying between them. This CDR3 region has 15 residues. Full variable domain (outside the CDR3, taken from reference TRBV18 and TRBJ2-3): NAGVMQNPRHLVRRRGQEARLRCSPMKGHSHVYWYRQLPEEGLKFMVYLQKENIIDESGMPKERFSAEFPKEGPSILRIQQVVRGDSAAYFCASSRAGLFTDTQYFGPGTRLTVL.

The sample holds many counts of this clonotype. The genes are TRBV7-9 and TRBJ2-3; D may match TRBD1 or TRBD2 (6 bases each). Trimming shortened V by 3 bases and J by 3 bases, and 16 bases separated the two germline ends. The CDR3 contains 16 residues. Germline V gene lookup returns CDR1 SEHNR and CDR2 FQNEAQ (reference sequence). The CDR3, as DNA: TGTGCCAGCAGCTTCGGACAGCTCCGGGGGACAGATACGCAGTATTTT. Protein sequence: CASSFGQLRGTDTQYF.

This clonotype was observed a few times. V and J are TRBV5-1 and TRBJ2-3, with TRBD2 as a possible D gene (5 bases). This CDR3 has 15 amino acids. Trimming took 0 bases from V and 5 from J, leaving 13 bases between them. The germline CDR1 and CDR2 sequences are SGHRS and YFSETQ. The CDR3 sequence: CASSLARPRGDTQYF. The DNA for the CDR3 is TGCGCCAGCAGCTTGGCGCGGCCTCGGGGAGATACGCAGTATTTT.

This clonotype showed up many times. This rearrangement joins TRBV7-2 to TRBJ2-3, with 9 bases that match TRBD1. This CDR3 has 15 residues. In germline, CDR1 is SGHTA, CDR2 FQGNSA. V trimming: 4 bases; J trimming: 4 bases; junction bases outside the gene matches: 6. CDR3 in DNA: TGTGCCAGCAGCTCGGGACAGGGTAACTCAGATACGCAGTATTTT. Translating it yields CASSSGQGNSDTQYF.

This clonotype was counted between two and nine times. This chain connects TRBV28 to TRBJ1-1; D call uncertain. CDR3 length: 12 amino acids. The V gene lost 6 bases and the J gene lost 7 bases, with 12 bases spanning the gap. Looked up from germline, CDR1 is MDHEN and CDR2 is SYDVKM. The CDR3 spells CASRTAAGEAFF. As DNA, the CDR3 is TGTGCCAGCAGGACGGCAGCTGGTGAAGCTTTCTTT.

This clonotype was picked up a small number of times. The chain combines TRBV7-9 with TRBJ2-7, with a possible D match to TRBD2 (5 bases). Trimming stripped 3 bases from V and 0 bases from J, with 15 bases between. This CDR3 spans 16 amino acids. Germline assignment: CDR1 SEHNR and CDR2 FQNEAQ (reference sequence). The CDR3 loop is CASSLGEGYYSYEQYF. CDR3 sequence (DNA): TGTGCCAGCAGCTTGGGTGAGGGATATTACTCCTACGAGCAGTACTTC.

V gene TRBV24-1 combines with J gene TRBJ2-2; a weak D match, TRBD1 (6 bases). Germline-derived CDR1 and CDR2 are KGHDR and SFDVKD. This CDR3 contains 14 residues. With 9 bases removed from V and 0 bases from J, the gap between germline ends came to 10 bases. The CDR3 region is CATSGTPNTGELFF. The CDR3 region has the DNA TGTGCCACCTCCGGGACACCGAACACCGGGGAGCTGTTTTTT.

This clonotype came up many times. The rearrangement links TRBV10-3 to TRBJ2-3; maybe TRBD1 (7 bases). With 7 bases removed from V and 4 bases from J, the gap between germline ends came to 15 bases. In germline, CDR1 is ENHRY, CDR2 SYGVKD. CDR3 length: 14 amino acids. The CDR3 loop reads CAIKEGAQADTQYF. CDR3 bases: TGTGCCATCAAGGAGGGGGCGCAAGCAGATACGCAGTATTTT.

The V call is TRBV7-9, the J call TRBJ2-7, with 10 bases matching TRBD2. This CDR3 has 16 residues. CDR1 is SEHNR, CDR2 FQNEAQ, per germline (reference sequence). After removal of 1 base from V and 0 bases from J, the junction contained 3 bases not matched to a gene. CDR3 in DNA: TGTGCCAGCAGCTTAGGTAGCGGGAGGAGCTCCTACGAGCAGTACTTC. Amino acids: CASSLGSGRSSYEQYF. The full variable domain, rest sourced from reference TRBV7-9 and TRBJ2-7, is DTGVSQNPRHKITKRGQNVTFRCDPISEHNRLYWYRQTLGQGPEFLTYFQNEAQLEKSRLLSDRFSAERPKGSFSTLEIQRTEQGDSAMYLCASSLGSGRSSYEQYFGPGTRLTVT.

The chain combines TRBV3-1 with TRBJ2-1; TRBD2 aligns across 7 bases. The V and J ends lost 3 bases and 8 bases, in that order; junction bases with no gene match: 10. From germline, CDR1 is LGHDT and CDR2 YNNKEL (reference sequence). This CDR3 comprises 15 residues. This chain's CDR3 is CASSHLLAGVDEQFF. The CDR3 region has the DNA TGTGCCAGCAGCCACCTTCTTGCGGGGGTAGATGAGCAGTTCTTC.

The genes are TRBV6-1 and TRBJ2-5; 7 bases fit TRBD1. V gave up 6 bases and J gave up 5 bases; unmatched junction bases: 12. This CDR3 is 15 amino acids long. Germline V gene data show CDR1 as MNHNS and CDR2 as SASEGT. The CDR3 DNA is TGTGCCAGCAGATCAAGGACAGGTCCCCGCGAGACCCAGTACTTC. It yields the protein CASRSRTGPRETQYF.

The rearrangement joins TRBV9 to TRBJ1-1, with TRBD1 as a possible D gene (6 bases). Germline CDR1 reads SGDLS; CDR2 reads YYNGEE. V was trimmed by 4 bases and J by 0 bases, leaving 10 bases between them. The CDR3 has 14 residues. The CDR3 bases are TGTGCCAGCAGCATCGGGACAATGAACACTGAAGCTTTCTTT. As protein: CASSIGTMNTEAFF. Filled out from reference TRBV9 and TRBJ1-1, the complete variable domain reads DSGVTQTPKHLITATGQRVTLRCSPRSGDLSVYWYQQSLDQGLQFLIQYYNGEERAKGNILERFSAQQFPDLHSELNLSSLELGDSALYFCASSIGTMNTEAFFGQGTRLTVV.

This clonotype occurred many times. The V call is TRBV5-6, the J call TRBJ1-1, with D perhaps matching TRBD1 (5 bases). V was trimmed by 2 bases and J by 0 bases, leaving 17 bases between them. The CDR3 has 17 residues. Germline V gene sequence: CDR1 SGHDT, CDR2 YYEEEE. CDR3: CASSFRVLEGMNTEAFF. In DNA form, the CDR3 reads TGTGCCAGCAGCTTCCGGGTCCTTGAGGGGATGAACACTGAAGCTTTCTTT.

This clonotype was observed a handful of times. V gene TRBV13 combines with J gene TRBJ2-3; D is ambiguous. Looked up from germline, CDR1 is PRHDT and CDR2 is FYEKMQ (reference sequence). V lost 5 bases, J lost 8 bases, and 20 bases lay in between. The CDR3 covers 15 residues. The CDR3 loop reads CASSPDYGLNVTQYF. CDR3 sequence (DNA): TGTGCCAGCAGCCCGGATTACGGCCTTAATGTTACGCAGTATTTT.

V is TRBV15 and J is TRBJ2-4; D may be TRBD1 (6 bases). The CDR3 is made up of 14 amino acids. From germline, CDR1 is LNHNV and CDR2 YYDKDF (reference sequence). V dropped 5 bases and J dropped 6 bases, with 14 bases sitting between them. CDR3 sequence reads: CATSAPQDRNIQYF. The CDR3 DNA sequence: TGTGCCACCAGCGCACCTCAGGACAGAAACATTCAGTACTTC.

This clonotype showed up just a few times. This rearrangement joins TRBV15 to TRBJ1-2; perhaps TRBD1 as D (5 bases). The CDR3 has 11 residues. V was cut by 8 bases and J by 4 bases, with 8 bases left in between. Germline V gene lookup returns CDR1 LNHNV and CDR2 YYDKDF (reference sequence). CDR3 sequence: CATGDGYGYTF. Written as DNA, the CDR3 is TGTGCCACCGGGGACGGCTATGGCTACACCTTC.

This clonotype appeared a few times. The chain combines TRBV5-1 with TRBJ2-3; D may correspond to TRBD1 or TRBD2 (6 bases each). The CDR3 is 14 residues long. CDR1 SGHRS and CDR2 YFSETQ come from the germline V gene. V dropped 0 bases and J dropped 4 bases, with 9 bases sitting between them. CDR3: CASSLDREADTQYF. DNA of the CDR3: TGCGCCAGCAGCTTGGACAGGGAGGCAGATACGCAGTATTTT.

This clonotype was detected only a few times. V is TRBV2 and J is TRBJ2-7; D gene unclear. CDR1 and CDR2 (germline): SNHLY, FYNNEI. This CDR3 contains 12 residues. The ends were cut back, 6 bases at V and 2 bases at J, with 8 bases in the middle. CDR3 sequence: CASRGRTYEQYF. The CDR3 DNA is TGTGCCAGCAGGGGCAGAACCTACGAGCAGTACTTC. Complete variable domain (other parts from reference TRBV2 and TRBJ2-7): EPEVTQTPSHQVTQMGQEVILRCVPISNHLYFYWYRQILGQKVEFLVSFYNNEISEKSEIFDDQFSVERPDGSNFTLKIRSTKLEDSAMYFCASRGRTYEQYFGPGTRLTVT.

This clonotype was observed a handful of times. The rearrangement joins TRBV5-6 to TRBJ1-2, with D possibly being TRBD1 (6 bases). Trimming stripped 5 bases from V and 4 bases from J, with 15 bases between. Germline-derived CDR1 and CDR2 are SGHDT and YYEEEE. CDR3 size: 14 residues. The CDR3 reads CASSLGGPFYGYTF. The CDR3 DNA reads TGTGCCAGCAGTCTTGGGGGGCCTTTCTATGGCTACACCTTC.